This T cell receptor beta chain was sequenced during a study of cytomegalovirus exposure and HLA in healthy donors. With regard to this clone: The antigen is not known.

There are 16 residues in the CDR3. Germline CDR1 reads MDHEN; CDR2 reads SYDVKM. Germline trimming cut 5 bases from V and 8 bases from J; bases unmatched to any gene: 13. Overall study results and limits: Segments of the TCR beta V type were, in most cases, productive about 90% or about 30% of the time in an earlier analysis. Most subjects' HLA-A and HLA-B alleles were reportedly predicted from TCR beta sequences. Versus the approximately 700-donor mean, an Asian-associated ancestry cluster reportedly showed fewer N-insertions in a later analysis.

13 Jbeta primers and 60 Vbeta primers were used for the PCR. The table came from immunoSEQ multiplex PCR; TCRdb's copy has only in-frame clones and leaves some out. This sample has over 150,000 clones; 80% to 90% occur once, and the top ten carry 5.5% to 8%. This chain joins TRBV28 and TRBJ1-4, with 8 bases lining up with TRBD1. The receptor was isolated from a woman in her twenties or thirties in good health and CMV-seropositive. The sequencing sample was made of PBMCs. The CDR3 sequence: CASSRQGKGEYEKLFF. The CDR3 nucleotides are TGTGCCAGCAGTCGACAGGGGAAAGGGGAATACGAAAAACTGTTTTTT. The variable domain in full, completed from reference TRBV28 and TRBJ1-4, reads DVKVTQSSRYLVKRTGEKVFLECVQDMDHENMFWYRQDPGLGLRLIYFSYDVKMKEKGDIPEGYSVSREKKERFSLILESASTNQTSMYLCASSRQGKGEYEKLFFGSGTQLSVL.